Listed here are 30 T cell receptor beta chains from one sample, sequenced in a study of blood T cell repertoires in COVID-19. Libraries were prepared by immunoSEQ multiplex PCR; TCRdb keeps only in-frame clonotypes and omits some of them. Of 150,000 to 250,000 clones listed, approximately 90% were seen once; the top ten hold 2% to 2.5%. Sequences were obtained from PBMCs or T cells enriched from blood (not recorded which). Receptors originate from a woman in her 30s who had recovered from COVID-19.

This clone was observed once. V is TRBV10-3 and J is TRBJ1-5; no firm D call. From germline, CDR1 is ENHRY and CDR2 SYGVKD. There are 17 residues in the CDR3. V lost 0 bases and J 4 bases, leaving 16 bases between the germline ends. The DNA for the CDR3 is TGTGCCATCAGTGAGTCGAAGGAGGTAGGTCTAAATCAGCCCCAGCATTTT. It yields the protein CAISESKEVGLNQPQHF.

The genes are TRBV18 and TRBJ1-1, with 8 bases identical to TRBD1. V was pared by 3 bases and J by 6 bases, with 6 bases of the junction left unmatched. Germline CDR1 reads KGHSH; CDR2 reads LQKENI. The CDR3 has 14 amino acids. In nucleotides, the CDR3 is TGTGCCAGCTCACCCAATGACAGGGGAGCTGAAGCTTTCTTT. It specifies CASSPNDRGAEAFF.

The chain has TRBV5-1 and TRBJ1-1; TRBD1 matches at 8 bases. With V trimmed by 4 bases and J by 6 bases, 8 bases remained unmatched. Germline V gene lookup returns CDR1 SGHRS and CDR2 YFSETQ. This CDR3 contains 14 residues. Written as DNA, the CDR3 is TGCGCCAGCAGCCTTACCCAGGGGGCGGCTGAAGCTTTCTTT. It codes for CASSLTQGAAEAFF.

The rearrangement uses TRBV10-3 and TRBJ2-1; tentatively, D is TRBD1 (6 bases). CDR1 and CDR2 from the germline V gene are ENHRY and SYGVKD. The CDR3 totals 14 residues. V lost 4 bases and J lost 5, with 12 bases in between. CDR3: CAISGLAGDNEQFF. CDR3 coding DNA: TGTGCCATCAGTGGACTGGCAGGGGACAATGAGCAGTTCTTC.

V usage is TRBV4-2 and J usage is TRBJ1-1, with 8 bases identical to TRBD1. CDR3 length: 16 residues. From germline, CDR1 is LGHNA and CDR2 YNFKEQ. The V gene end was trimmed by 0 bases and the J gene end by 1 base; junction bases not matched to a gene: 4. The CDR3: CASSQERGQANTEAFF. Written as DNA, the CDR3 is TGTGCCAGCAGCCAAGAGAGGGGACAGGCGAACACTGAAGCTTTCTTT.

This clone has a handful of counts. The V and J genes are TRBV2 and TRBJ2-7, with D unclear. Trimming pared 7 bases from V and 3 bases from J, leaving 7 bases between. Germline CDR1 is SNHLY and CDR2 is FYNNEI. The CDR3 has 11 amino acids. This CDR3 reads CASTLNYEQYF. DNA for the CDR3: TGTGCCAGCACCCTTAACTACGAGCAGTACTTC.

The chain couples TRBV30 to TRBJ1-4, with a tentative D call TRBD1 (6 bases). CDR1 and CDR2 from the germline V gene are GTSNPN and SVGIG (reference sequence). The CDR3 is 15 amino acids. V was trimmed by 4 bases and J by 0 bases, leaving 12 bases between them. CDR3 bases: TGTGCCTGGAACGGACAGAGAGCAACTAATGAAAAACTGTTTTTT. This sequence encodes CAWNGQRATNEKLFF.

The chain carries TRBV5-4 and TRBJ2-1, with 9 bases that match TRBD1. Germline V gene lookup returns CDR1 SGHNT and CDR2 YYREEE (reference sequence). The CDR3 length is 16 residues. V was clipped by 4 bases and J by 3 bases; unmatched bases: 8. Written as DNA, the CDR3 is TGTGCCAGCAGCCGGGATGGGACAGGGCACTACAATGAGCAGTTCTTC. Translation gives CASSRDGTGHYNEQFF. The entire variable domain, with the rest obtained from reference TRBV5-4 and TRBJ2-1, is as follows: ETGVTQSPTHLIKTRGQQVTLRCSSQSGHNTVSWYQQALGQGPQFIFQYYREEENGRGNFPPRFSGLQFPNYSSELNVNALELDDSALYLCASSRDGTGHYNEQFFGPGTRLTVL.

This rearrangement joins TRBV2 to TRBJ2-1; 7 bases are shared with TRBD2. The CDR3 is made up of 15 amino acids. Germline lookup yields CDR1 SNHLY and CDR2 FYNNEI. V shed 6 bases and J 0 bases; nucleotides not matched to a gene: 5. CDR3 bases: TGTGCCAGCAGGGTGGGAGGGAGCTCCTACAATGAGCAGTTCTTC. Its translation: CASRVGGSSYNEQFF.

The V call is TRBV7-9, the J call TRBJ1-4, with 10 bases that match TRBD1. This CDR3 spans 14 amino acids. The junction had 3 bases not matched to a gene; V was cut back by 3 bases and J by 8 bases. Per the germline V gene, CDR1 is SEHNR and CDR2 is FQNEAQ (reference sequence). CDR3 bases: TGTGCCAGCAGCTTGATGGACAGGGGGGAAAAACTGTTTTTT. Residues: CASSLMDRGEKLFF.

This clone was seen once. The V gene is TRBV5-4, the J gene TRBJ2-1; tentative D call: TRBD2 (6 bases). V was clipped by 0 bases and J by 6 bases, with 19 bases between them. CDR3 length equals 17 residues. CDR1 is SGHNT and CDR2 is YYREEE in the germline V gene (reference sequence). The CDR3 spells CASSLDSSPMGGNEQFF. Written as DNA, the CDR3 is TGTGCCAGCAGCTTGGATTCTAGCCCCATGGGGGGCAATGAGCAGTTCTTC.

The V call is TRBV13, the J call TRBJ2-7, with a weak D call TRBD2 (7 bases). Germline CDR1 is PRHDT and CDR2 is FYEKMQ (reference sequence). This CDR3 has 15 amino acids. Trimming left V 3 bases short and J 2 bases short, with 14 bases between. The CDR3 DNA is TGTGCCAGCAGCTTCTCCGGGGGGCCTACCTACGAGCAGTACTTC. Residues: CASSFSGGPTYEQYF.

The chain uses TRBV19 and TRBJ2-4; D is ambiguous. This CDR3 is 18 amino acids long. Germline CDR1 is LNHDA and CDR2 is SQIVND (reference sequence). Trimming shortened V by 5 bases and J by 0 bases, and 20 bases separated the two germline ends. CDR3 residues: CASSDLTWNLLAKNIQYF. For the CDR3, the DNA is TGTGCCAGTAGTGATTTGACTTGGAACCTTTTAGCCAAAAACATTCAGTACTTC.

The chain has TRBV3-1 (or the pseudogene TRBV3-2) and TRBJ1-1, with 8 bases aligning to TRBD1. The CDR3 sequence is 15 residues long. The J segment lost 4 bases and the V segment lost 3 bases, leaving 7 bases of the junction unmatched. Germline lookup yields CDR1 LGHDT and CDR2 YNNKEL (reference sequence). The CDR3: CASSQTGTGGTEAFF. Here the CDR3 DNA reads TGTGCCAGCAGCCAGACCGGGACAGGAGGCACTGAAGCTTTCTTT.

The CDR3 region is CASSVNSGIYNEQFF. Written as DNA, the CDR3 is TGTGCCAGCAGCGTAAATAGCGGGATCTACAATGAGCAGTTCTTC. This chain uses TRBV9 with TRBJ2-1, with 8 bases lining up with TRBD2. The CDR3 extends over 15 amino acids. Germline CDR1 and CDR2: SGDLS and YYNGEE. With 1 base clipped from V and 3 bases from J, the junction kept 3 bases outside the gene matches.

The chain carries TRBV30 and TRBJ1-5; D uncertain. Trimming removed 2 bases at V and 4 bases at J, with 12 bases between. Germline V CDR1 and CDR2: GTSNPN, SVGIG (reference sequence). The CDR3 has 14 amino acids. CDR3 sequence (DNA): TGTGCCTGGAGTATGAACACCTTTAATCAGCCCCAGCATTTT. It translates to CAWSMNTFNQPQHF.

The chain couples TRBV24-1 to TRBJ1-5, with 10 bases lining up with TRBD1. The trim removed 3 bases at V and 7 bases at J, leaving 2 bases unmatched. The CDR3 consists of 14 residues. Germline values: CDR1 KGHDR, CDR2 SFDVKD. The CDR3 is CATSDGTGDQPQHF. The CDR3 bases are TGTGCCACCAGTGATGGGACAGGGGACCAGCCCCAGCATTTT.

On this clone: This sample includes further DNA sequences coding for the same CDR3. The V gene is TRBV5-1, the J gene TRBJ1-1; 8 bases align to TRBD1. Germline values: CDR1 SGHRS, CDR2 YFSETQ. V gave up 4 bases and J gave up 0 bases; unmatched junction bases: 5. CDR3 length: 15 residues. CDR3 residues: CASSLQGGMNTEAFF. CDR3 DNA sequence: TGCGCCAGCAGCCTACAGGGGGGGATGAACACTGAAGCTTTCTTT.

As regards this clone: Distinct nucleotide sequences in the sample also encode this CDR3. The chain joins TRBV6-5 to TRBJ1-3; possibly TRBD1 for D (5 bases). Trimming removed 0 bases at V and 0 bases at J, with 9 bases between. This CDR3 contains 16 residues. CDR1 MNHEY and CDR2 SVGAGI come from the germline V gene. In DNA, the CDR3 is TGTGCCAGCAGTTACTCACTTAGGGGCTCTGGAAACACCATATATTTT. This gives the protein CASSYSLRGSGNTIYF.

This chain joins TRBV7-9 and TRBJ1-6; no clear D gene. Germline V CDR1 and CDR2: SEHNR, FQNEAQ (reference sequence). V lost 6 bases and J lost 0, with 6 bases in between. The CDR3 loop spans 14 amino acids. The chain's CDR3 is CASRPSSYNSPLHF. CDR3 bases: TGTGCCAGCAGACCTAGCTCCTATAATTCACCCCTCCACTTT.

J is TRBJ1-1 and V is TRBV24-1; no definite D call. From germline, CDR1 is KGHDR and CDR2 SFDVKD. Trimming removed 4 bases at V and 2 bases at J, with 13 bases between. The CDR3 runs 15 residues. The CDR3 reads CATSEVGDYNTEAFF. The CDR3 DNA reads as TGTGCCACCAGTGAGGTCGGGGATTATAACACTGAAGCTTTCTTT.

The chain employs TRBV24-1 and TRBJ2-5; TRBD2 might be the D (7 bases). From germline, CDR1 is KGHDR and CDR2 SFDVKD. The V gene lost 3 bases and the J gene lost 2 bases, with 12 bases spanning the gap. CDR3 length: 15 amino acids. DNA of the CDR3: TGTGCCACCAGTGATAAAGGGGGGGGTCAAGAGACCCAGTACTTC. Amino acids: CATSDKGGGQETQYF.

This chain links TRBV29-1 with TRBJ1-3; TRBD1 matches at 8 bases. V lost 6 bases to trimming and J lost 5 bases; unmatched junction nucleotides: 12. This CDR3 spans 15 amino acids. The germline gives CDR1 SQVTM, CDR2 ANQGSEA. CDR3: CSVADTGGTRNTIYF. For the CDR3, the DNA is TGCAGCGTGGCGGACACAGGGGGAACGAGAAACACCATATATTTT. The full variable domain, with the rest looked up from reference TRBV29-1 and TRBJ1-3, is SAVISQKPSRDICQRGTSLTIQCQVDSQVTMMFWYRQQPGQSLTLIATANQGSEATYESGFVIDKFPISRPNLTFSTLTVSNMSPEDSSIYLCSVADTGGTRNTIYFGEGSWLTVV.

The chain links TRBV6-5 to TRBJ1-1; the D gene is possibly TRBD1 (5 bases). Deletions cut 6 bases from V and 1 base from J, with 15 bases between. CDR3 length equals 15 residues. Germline CDR1 and CDR2: MNHEY and SVGAGI. In DNA, the CDR3 is TGTGCCAGCAGACCGGAAACTACAGGGAACACTGAAGCTTTCTTT. Translation gives CASRPETTGNTEAFF.

This clone has a single count. The chain couples TRBV5-6 to TRBJ2-1; maybe TRBD1 (6 bases). CDR3 length: 16 residues. CDR1 is SGHDT and CDR2 is YYEEEE in the germline V gene. Trimming removed 2 bases from V and 0 bases from J, with 12 bases in between. CDR3 amino acids: CASSFVGRGSYNEQFF. The CDR3 region has the DNA TGTGCCAGCAGCTTTGTCGGCAGGGGCTCCTACAATGAGCAGTTCTTC.

The J gene is TRBJ1-5, the V gene TRBV2; 7 bases are a match to TRBD1. CDR1 SNHLY and CDR2 FYNNEI come from the germline V gene. The CDR3 is made up of 13 amino acids. J was trimmed by 3 bases and V by 9 bases; bases with no gene match: 5. The CDR3 sequence is CASKGQTNQPQHF. The DNA of the CDR3 is TGTGCCAGTAAGGGACAGACCAATCAGCCCCAGCATTTT. Variable domain in full (rest from reference TRBV2 and TRBJ1-5): EPEVTQTPSHQVTQMGQEVILRCVPISNHLYFYWYRQILGQKVEFLVSFYNNEISEKSEIFDDQFSVERPDGSNFTLKIRSTKLEDSAMYFCASKGQTNQPQHFGDGTRLSIL.

The chain's CDR3 is CASSLGQGLYEQYF. The CDR3 nucleotides read TGTGCCAGCAGTTTAGGACAGGGCCTCTACGAGCAGTACTTC. This chain uses TRBV27 with TRBJ2-7, with 8 bases fitting TRBD1. This CDR3 has 14 amino acids. Germline V lookup: CDR1 MNHEY, CDR2 SMNVEV (reference sequence). With V trimmed by 2 bases and J by 3 bases, 3 bases remained unmatched.

V usage is TRBV7-8 and J usage is TRBJ2-5; possible D gene TRBD1, 6 bases. The germline V gene encodes CDR1 SGHVS and CDR2 FQNEAQ. The CDR3 has 13 residues. The V and J ends lost 5 bases and 5 bases respectively, with 12 bases between them. CDR3 DNA sequence: TGTGCCAGCAGCCAGAACAGGGCCGAGACCCAGTACTTC. This codes for CASSQNRAETQYF.

The rearrangement links TRBV18 to TRBJ2-3; the match to TRBD1 covers 9 bases. The CDR3 is 16 amino acids. The trim removed 2 bases at V and 3 bases at J, leaving 6 bases unmatched. Germline V gene lookup returns CDR1 KGHSH and CDR2 LQKENI. CDR3 loop: CASSPETGGGTDTQYF. The DNA for the CDR3 is TGTGCCAGCTCACCAGAGACAGGGGGAGGGACAGATACGCAGTATTTT. Filled out from reference TRBV18 and TRBJ2-3, the complete variable domain reads NAGVMQNPRHLVRRRGQEARLRCSPMKGHSHVYWYRQLPEEGLKFMVYLQKENIIDESGMPKERFSAEFPKEGPSILRIQQVVRGDSAAYFCASSPETGGGTDTQYFGPGTRLTVL.

The chain uses TRBV7-8 and TRBJ1-5; 7 bases map to TRBD1. V shed 1 base and J 3 bases; nucleotides not matched to a gene: 3. Germline values: CDR1 SGHVS, CDR2 FQNEAQ. The CDR3 spans 15 residues. The CDR3 DNA reads as TGTGCCAGCAGCTTAGAGACAGGGCTCAATCAGCCCCAGCATTTT. Translation: CASSLETGLNQPQHF.